This TCR beta chain is drawn from a study of blood T cell repertoires in COVID-19. For the study at large: T cells, B-cell-depleted T cells, or PBMCs provided the cDNA or gDNA that served as material.

Germline CDR1 reads SNHLY; CDR2 reads FYNNEI. The length of the CDR3 is 14 residues. Trimming cost V 5 bases and J 8 bases, with 13 bases left between them. Per the study methods: Using reference gene primer amplification, nucleated cell counts were estimated. Measured with immunoSEQ multiplex PCR; TCRdb has only the in-frame clones, and not every one. V, J and clone size derive from that table, while D and trimming were established from the DNA sequence. The sample carries around 120,000 clones, 55% to 75% recorded once. The sample comprised peripheral blood. The chain uses TRBV2 and TRBJ1-6; D is uncertain. This sequence was found in a human donor with acute or convalescent COVID-19. The donor label of this sample is uncertain. CDR3 residues: CASSWASRDSPLHF. CDR3 nucleotides: TGTGCCAGCAGTTGGGCCTCGCGAGATTCACCCCTCCACTTT.